These T cell receptor beta chains were read from a single sample in a study of T cell repertoires in cytomegalovirus infection. TCRdb redid the calling of the reads with MiXCR, one entry per CDR3 protein. The sample has about 770,000 distinct CDR3 sequences; around 29% are singletons. No antigens are known for them. This sample comprised cultured CD8+ T cells from PBMCs, obtained from culture after CMV antigen stimulation. These TCRs come from a human donor in good health (CMV status not recorded). Some clones in this sample may be carry-over from other donors' samples. Both conserved end residues are part of each CDR3. D genes are given only for firm matches. Some rows mark clone size as missing; the rest say once, few, many or name a class of expanded clone.

>TRBJ1-1|TRBV27|few|TRBD1
TGTGCCAGCAGTTTCGGGACAGGGAGCACTGAAGCTTTCTTT
CASSFGTGSTEAFF
>TRBJ1-2|TRBV5-4|few|-
TGTGCCAGCAGCTTGTGGGGGCTCGGCTATGGCTACACCTTC
CASSLWGLGYGYTF
>TRBJ1-1|TRBV20-1|-|-
TGCAGTGCTAGAGATGGGATGGGAGTTGAAGCTTTCTTT
CSARDGMGVEAFF
>TRBJ1-2|TRBV14|-|-
TGTGCCAGCAGCCAAGATCATGGGCCGGACCGGGGCTGGAATGGCTACACCTTC
CASSQDHGPDRGWNGYTF
>TRBJ1-5|TRBV7-9|few|TRBD1
TGTGCCAGCAGCTTCCAGGGGGTCAATCAGCCCCAGCATTTT
CASSFQGVNQPQHF
>TRBJ1-2|TRBV12-3/TRBV12-4|-|-
TGTGCCAGCAGCTGGACGGGAGGGTATGGCTACACCTTC
CASSWTGGYGYTF
>TRBJ2-7|TRBV4-1|many|-
TGCGCCAGCAGCCCTGCCCGGGCGGCCTACGAGCAGTACTTC
CASSPARAAYEQYF
>TRBJ1-1|TRBV6-2/TRBV6-3|-|-
TGTGCCAGCAGTTATGCCCCTGTCGGCGCTGAAGCTTTCTTT
CASSYAPVGAEAFF
>TRBJ2-1|TRBV10-3|-|TRBD1
TGTGCCACGTCGGGACAGGGGTACAATGAGCAGTTCTTC
CATSGQGYNEQFF
>TRBJ2-3|TRBV6-2/TRBV6-3|few|-
TGTGCCAGCAGTTACGCGGGACCAGATACGCAGTATTTT
CASSYAGPDTQYF
>TRBJ2-1|TRBV7-2|-|-
TGTGCCAGCAGCCCCCGGGACACGGGCAGCTACAATGAGCAGTTCTTC
CASSPRDTGSYNEQFF
>TRBJ2-5|TRBV6-1|-|TRBD1
TGTGCCAGCAGGACCGGACAGGGCTTGGAGACCCAGTACTTC
CASRTGQGLETQYF
>TRBJ2-5|TRBV7-8|many|-
TGTGCCAGCAGCTTCTTACGAGTCGTGAATGAGACCCAGTACTTC
CASSFLRVVNETQYF
>TRBJ2-7|TRBV6-5|-|-
TGTGCCAGCACTACGGGCCAGCTCTACGAGCAGTACTTC
CASTTGQLYEQYF
>TRBJ2-7|TRBV19|-|TRBD1
TGTGCCAGTAGTATCGGTGGGACAGGGGTCTACGAGCAGTACTTC
CASSIGGTGVYEQYF
>TRBJ1-2|TRBV4-2|-|-
TGTGCCAGCAGCCAAGAACGCGGGTTTAGTAGCTATGGCTACACCTTC
CASSQERGFSSYGYTF
>TRBJ2-3|TRBV4-1|few|-
TGCGCCAGCAGCCACCTGGCAGGACTTGGTTTCGATACGCAGTATTTT
CASSHLAGLGFDTQYF
>TRBJ2-3|TRBV6-5|-|TRBD2
TGTGCCAGCAGTTACGGGACTAGCGGGGCCCAATCCGCAGATACGCAGTATTTT
CASSYGTSGAQSADTQYF
>TRBJ2-2|TRBV19|few|TRBD1
TGTGCCAGTAGTCCCGACAGGGGCGACACCGGGGAGCTGTTTTTT
CASSPDRGDTGELFF
>TRBJ2-7|TRBV10-3|-|-
TGTGCCATCGGCGACGTCTTGTACGAGCAGTACTTC
CAIGDVLYEQYF
>TRBJ1-4|TRBV9|-|-
TGTGCCAGCAGCGTAGGGGATGCAACTAATGAAAAACTGTTTTTT
CASSVGDATNEKLFF
>TRBJ2-2|TRBV12-5|few|-
TGTGCTAGTGGTTCGGGACAGAACACCGGGGAGCTGTTTTTT
CASGSGQNTGELFF
>TRBJ2-1|TRBV7-3|-|TRBD2
TGTGCCAGCAGCCCGGGGGTTAGCGGGGGTGATGAGCAGTTCTTC
CASSPGVSGGDEQFF
>TRBJ1-1|TRBV5-4|-|-
TGTGCCAGCAGCTCCCGTGCTGAAGCTTTCTTT
CASSSRAEAFF
>TRBJ1-2|TRBV6-2/TRBV6-3|once|-
TGTGCCAGCAGTTACTCTGATGGCTACACCTTC
CASSYSDGYTF
>TRBJ2-3|TRBV6-1|-|-
TGTGCCAGCACCGACGGTGATACGCAGTATTTT
CASTDGDTQYF
>TRBJ1-5|TRBV7-9|-|-
TGTGCCAGCAGCAACGGGACGGGAAATCAGCCCCAGCATTTT
CASSNGTGNQPQHF
>TRBJ2-7|TRBV6-1|-|-
TGTGCCAGCAGCGGAACCCCTGGCACCTACGAGCAGTACTTC
CASSGTPGTYEQYF
>TRBJ1-1|TRBV7-4|few|-
TGTGCCAGCAGCCGCCCCTTGGGTACGAACACTGAAGCTTTCTTT
CASSRPLGTNTEAFF
>TRBJ2-5|TRBV6-1|-|-
TGTGCCAGCAGTAAGACCGACAGGTTGCTTGAGACCCAGTACTTC
CASSKTDRLLETQYF
>TRBJ2-2|TRBV7-3|-|-
TGTGCCAGCAGCTTAGCGTCGGCAGGAGTAACCGGGGAGCTGTTTTTT
CASSLASAGVTGELFF
>TRBJ2-6|TRBV19|few|-
TGTGCCAGTAGTATAGTTGGCTCACTCTCTGGGGCCAACGTCCTGACTTTC
CASSIVGSLSGANVLTF
>TRBJ1-6|TRBV27|-|-
TGTGCCAGCAGTCCACGGGGGCAGGGGTATAATTCACCCCTCCACTTT
CASSPRGQGYNSPLHF
>TRBJ2-7|TRBV12-3/TRBV12-4|many|TRBD1
TGTGCCAGCAGTTTCATTATTTCCGGACAGGGGTTACACGAGCAGTACTTC
CASSFIISGQGLHEQYF
>TRBJ1-4|TRBV4-2|few|-
TGTGCCAGCAGCCAAGAAGGCAGCAGGAATGAAAAACTGTTTTTT
CASSQEGSRNEKLFF
>TRBJ1-4|TRBV27|many|-
TGTGCCAGCAGTTTCGGACAGACTAATGAAAAACTGTTTTTT
CASSFGQTNEKLFF
>TRBJ2-5|TRBV7-2|-|-
TGTGCCAGCAGCCCGGACACCTCTGTCGACCAAGAGACCCAGTACTTC
CASSPDTSVDQETQYF
>TRBJ1-1|TRBV27|few|-
TGTGCCAGCAGGATCCGCGGCTACACTGAAGCTTTCTTT
CASRIRGYTEAFF
>TRBJ1-2|TRBV6-4|-|TRBD1
TGTGCCAGCAGTTACGGCGGAGGGGGCGAAAACTATGGCTACACCTTC
CASSYGGGGENYGYTF
>TRBJ1-2|TRBV7-6|-|TRBD1
TGTGCCAGCAGCTTCCAGACGGGGACAGGGTTTGGCTACACCTTC
CASSFQTGTGFGYTF
>TRBJ2-7|TRBV2|once|TRBD1
TGTGCCAGCAGTTCCAGGGGGCCCACCTACGAGCAGTACTTC
CASSSRGPTYEQYF
>TRBJ1-2|TRBV19|few|-
TGTGCCAGTAGTGCCGGGCCCTACTATGGCTACACCTTC
CASSAGPYYGYTF
>TRBJ2-2|TRBV18|few|-
TGTGCCAGCTCACCTATGGGACCAAACACCGGGGAGCTGTTTTTT
CASSPMGPNTGELFF
>TRBJ2-7|TRBV10-3|-|-
TGTGCCATCAGTTCTCGGGACACCCGGTCCTACGAGCAGTACTTC
CAISSRDTRSYEQYF
>TRBJ2-5|TRBV7-9|few|-
TGTGCCAGCAGCTTGCAGGTGGAAGAGACCCAGTACTTC
CASSLQVEETQYF
>TRBJ2-2|TRBV12-3/TRBV12-4|-|TRBD1
TGTGCCTCCCCCGGAGGGACAGGGCGTCCCGGGGAGCTGTTTTTT
CASPGGTGRPGELFF
>TRBJ1-2|TRBV4-3|-|TRBD1
TGCGCCAGCAGCCAAGAAGGCAGGGGGTCGGATGGCTACACCTTC
CASSQEGRGSDGYTF
>TRBJ2-5|TRBV7-9|few|TRBD1
TGTGCCAGCACCAACCCCCGGGACAGGGGACAAGAGACCCAGTACTTC
CASTNPRDRGQETQYF
>TRBJ2-1|TRBV7-9|few|TRBD2
TGTGCCAGCAGCTTAAGTTCGCCTAGCGGGGGGGCTCTAGACAATGAGCAGTTCTTC
CASSLSSPSGGALDNEQFF
>TRBJ2-1|TRBV20-1|-|TRBD1
TGCAGTGCTAGGGCTGCAGGGACAGGGAACTACAATGAGCAGTTCTTC
CSARAAGTGNYNEQFF
>TRBJ2-3|TRBV6-1|-|-
TGTGCCAGCAGTGAAGACTTGCCGGATACGCAGTATTTT
CASSEDLPDTQYF